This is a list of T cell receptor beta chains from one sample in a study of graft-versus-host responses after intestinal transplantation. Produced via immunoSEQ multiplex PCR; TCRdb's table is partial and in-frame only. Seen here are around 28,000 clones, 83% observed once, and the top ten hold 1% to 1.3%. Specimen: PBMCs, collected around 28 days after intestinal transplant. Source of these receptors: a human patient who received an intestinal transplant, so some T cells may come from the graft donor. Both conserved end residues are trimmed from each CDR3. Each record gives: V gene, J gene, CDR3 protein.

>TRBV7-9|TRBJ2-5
ASSSGQGRETQY
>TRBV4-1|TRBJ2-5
ASSQDTEEERGGQETQY
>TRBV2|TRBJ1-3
ASTLTYSGNTIY
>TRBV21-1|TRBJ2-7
ASRGQQAYEQY
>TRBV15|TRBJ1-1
ATSREYRSENTEAF
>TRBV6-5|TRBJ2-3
ASRRLDRTDTQY
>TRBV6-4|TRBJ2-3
ASSDNTDTQY
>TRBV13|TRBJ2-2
ASTEGGELF
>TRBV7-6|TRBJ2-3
ASSLFSGSLDTQY
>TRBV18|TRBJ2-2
ASSPTGVNTGELF
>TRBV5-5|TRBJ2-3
ASSFSGGAPTDTQY
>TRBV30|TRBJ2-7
AWATRYSSYEQY
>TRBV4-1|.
ASSQVSSYEQY
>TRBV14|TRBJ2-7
ASSPGTGSYEQY
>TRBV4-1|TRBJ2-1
ASSQVGPLSSSYNEQF
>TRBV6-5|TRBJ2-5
ASRDRGSRETQY
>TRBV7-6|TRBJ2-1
ASSLELSAYNEQF
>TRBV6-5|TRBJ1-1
ASSEAFNTEAF
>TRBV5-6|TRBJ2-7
ASSPGQGIYYEQY
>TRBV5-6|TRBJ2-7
ASSLADYEQY
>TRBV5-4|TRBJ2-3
ASSLDPGTDTQY
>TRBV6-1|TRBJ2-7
ASSEPGEPSYEQY
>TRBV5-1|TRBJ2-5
ASSLESSGPETQY
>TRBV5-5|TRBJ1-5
ASSLAGIGQPQH
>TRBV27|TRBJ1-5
ASRTSGTGGAQGNQPQH
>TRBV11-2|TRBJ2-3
ASSDRDRVGDTQY
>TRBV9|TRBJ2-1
ASSPSTGLSSYNEQF
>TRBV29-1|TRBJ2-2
SAREGIGELF
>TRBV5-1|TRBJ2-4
ASSLPGTSGGRDKNIQY
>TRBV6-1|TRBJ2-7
ASRDFRSYEQY
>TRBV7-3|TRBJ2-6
ASSGAQVGDRGSGANVLT
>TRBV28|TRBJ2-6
ASSRTGTVYIWANVLT
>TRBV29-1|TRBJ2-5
SVDRTAQETQY
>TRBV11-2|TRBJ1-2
ASSLDIRGRDNYGYT
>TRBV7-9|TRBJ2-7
ASSWDRTTYEQY
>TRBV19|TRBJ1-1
ASLLATGGTEAF
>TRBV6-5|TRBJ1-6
ASTLVRDNSPLH
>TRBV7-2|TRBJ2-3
ASSFGLAGGTDTQY
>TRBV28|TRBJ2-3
ASEGLGTAKPSTDTQY
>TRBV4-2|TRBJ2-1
ASSQPEMASGRGEQF
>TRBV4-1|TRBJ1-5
ASSQDQGAKPQPQH
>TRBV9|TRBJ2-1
ASSPPSGRLNEQF